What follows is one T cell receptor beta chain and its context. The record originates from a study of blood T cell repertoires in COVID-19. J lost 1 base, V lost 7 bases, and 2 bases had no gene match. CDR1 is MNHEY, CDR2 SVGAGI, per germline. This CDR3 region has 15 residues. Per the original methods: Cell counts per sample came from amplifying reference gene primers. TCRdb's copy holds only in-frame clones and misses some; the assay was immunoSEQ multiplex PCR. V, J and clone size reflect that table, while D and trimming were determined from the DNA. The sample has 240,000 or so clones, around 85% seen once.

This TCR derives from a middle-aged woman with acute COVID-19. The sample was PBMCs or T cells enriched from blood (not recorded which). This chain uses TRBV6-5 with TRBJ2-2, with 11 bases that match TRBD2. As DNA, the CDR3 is TGTGCCAGCATTGGGACTAGCGGGAACACCGGGGAGCTGTTTTTT. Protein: CASIGTSGNTGELFF.